This T cell receptor beta chain was found in a study of human T cells and chemical hapten exposure. Methods used by the authors: Samples contained a median of roughly 99,000 TCRs, with a range of 23,224 to 690,600. One entry per CDR3 protein, called by TCRdb with MiXCR from the RACE reads. TCRdb's processing, not the authors', yielded these V and J calls. The repertoire holds approximately 320,000 distinct CDR3 sequences, 5% to 6.5% seen once, with about 8.2% in the top ten. Time point given: pre-sensitization, week 0. This sample's treatment: therapeutic diphenylcyclopropenone sensitization with weekly scalp DPC. Ahead of applying each patch test, blood was sampled. The V end lost 6 bases, the J end lost 8 bases, and 14 bases lay between the germline ends. The germline V gene has CDR1 SQVTM and CDR2 ANQGSEA. The CDR3 loop spans 12 amino acids. In this sample, this clonotype turned up many times. Its cognate antigen is unknown.

Whole-study findings and limits: Expanded TCRs were compared with controls, and the expanded TCRs formed significantly more large CDR3 similarity clusters. Positively correlated with patch test score were the counts of PT1 expanded TCRs.

The TCR sequence derives from a young woman with alopecia areata. Some clones in this sample may be carry-over from other donors' samples. Material: whole blood, obtained in connection with sensitization to the hapten diphenylcyclopropenone (DPC). The rearrangement uses TRBV29-1 and TRBJ2-1; TRBD1 might be the D (6 bases). DNA of the CDR3: TGCAGCGTCCATGGTGGGGGCGATGAGCAGTTCTTC. Amino acid sequence: CSVHGGGDEQFF.